These T cell receptor beta chains were read from a single sample in a study of naive and memory T cell subsets. TCRdb processed the 5' RACE reads anew with MiXCR; each CDR3 protein has one entry. Of 50,000 to 65,000 distinct CDR3 sequences listed, 7.6% are singletons. The receptors derive from a female donor in good health. CDR3s include the opening cysteine and the closing phenylalanine or tryptophan. A D gene is named only where the DNA matches it firmly. Size is omitted from some rows. Given values are once, few, many or a class for expanded clones.

d_gene,abundance,j_gene,v_gene,CDR3aa,CDR3nt
TRBD2,few,TRBJ2-5,TRBV7-2,CASSPWTRGQETQYF,TGTGCCAGCAGCCCCTGGACTAGAGGGCAAGAGACCCAGTACTTC
NA,many,TRBJ1-4,TRBV14,CASSSIFQREKLFF,TGTGCCAGCAGTTCGATCTTCCAGCGTGAAAAACTGTTTTTT
NA,many,TRBJ1-2,TRBV29-1,CSAQVFYGYTF,TGCAGCGCCCAGGTTTTCTATGGCTACACCTTC
NA,few,TRBJ1-4,TRBV4-1,CASSQDPGLLVFNEKLFF,TGCGCCAGCAGCCAAGATCCTGGCCTTCTGGTCTTTAATGAAAAACTGTTTTTT
TRBD1,NA,TRBJ2-7,TRBV27,CASSGTGEASYEQYF,TGTGCCAGCAGTGGCACAGGGGAAGCCTCCTACGAGCAGTACTTC
TRBD1,few,TRBJ2-3,TRBV4-2,CASSRDKQGAVADTQYF,TGTGCCAGCAGCAGAGACAAACAGGGGGCGGTGGCAGATACGCAGTATTTT
TRBD1,NA,TRBJ2-1,TRBV20-1,CSAGTDIYNEQFF,TGCAGTGCCGGGACAGACATATACAATGAGCAGTTCTTC
NA,many,TRBJ2-2,TRBV19,CASKEPGLNTGELFF,TGTGCCAGTAAGGAACCAGGGTTGAACACCGGGGAGCTGTTTTTT
NA,NA,TRBJ2-5,TRBV27,CASSLGSRETQYF,TGTGCCAGCAGTTTAGGTAGTCGGGAGACCCAGTACTTC
TRBD1,many,TRBJ2-2,TRBV9,CASSVASRTGRNTGELFF,TGTGCCAGCAGCGTAGCCTCTAGGACAGGGCGGAACACCGGGGAGCTGTTTTTT
NA,NA,TRBJ2-1,TRBV2,CATTGSDEQFF,TGTGCCACAACAGGGTCGGATGAGCAGTTCTTC
TRBD2,few,TRBJ2-1,TRBV7-2,CASSRPLAGGHSSYNEQFF,TGTGCCAGCAGCCGCCCCCTAGCGGGGGGTCACAGCTCCTACAATGAGCAGTTCTTC
NA,NA,TRBJ2-7,TRBV18,CASSPGPTPPYEQYF,TGTGCCAGCTCACCCGGGCCTACCCCTCCCTACGAGCAGTACTTC
NA,NA,TRBJ2-1,TRBV6-2/TRBV6-3,CASSYYSGRGRYNEQFF,TGTGCCAGCAGTTACTACTCGGGGCGGGGGCGCTACAATGAGCAGTTCTTC
NA,NA,TRBJ2-5,TRBV4-2,CASSQELVRFQETQYF,TGTGCCAGCAGCCAAGAACTAGTCCGTTTTCAAGAGACCCAGTACTTC
TRBD2,many,TRBJ2-3,TRBV20-1,CSAGGGDADTQYF,TGCAGTGCTGGGGGGGGAGACGCAGATACGCAGTATTTT
NA,few,TRBJ2-5,TRBV5-1,CASSLDAQTQYF,TGCGCCAGCAGCTTGGATGCGCAAACCCAGTACTTC
NA,few,TRBJ2-3,TRBV24-1,CATSDPNETQYF,TGTGCCACCAGTGACCCGAACGAGACGCAGTATTTT
NA,NA,TRBJ2-1,TRBV6-2/TRBV6-3,CASSYSNRPNEQFF,TGTGCCAGCAGTTACTCTAACCGACCCAATGAGCAGTTCTTC
TRBD2,many,TRBJ2-3,TRBV11-2,CASSPPHLGGGVGTQYF,TGTGCCAGCAGCCCCCCCCATTTGGGCGGGGGAGTTGGTACGCAGTATTTT
NA,NA,TRBJ2-6,TRBV28,CASRLIDSSGANVLTF,TGTGCCAGCAGACTTATCGACAGCTCTGGGGCCAACGTCCTGACTTTC
TRBD1,many,TRBJ2-5,TRBV6-8,CARDDRVVETQYF,TGTGCCAGGGACGACAGGGTCGTAGAGACCCAGTACTTC
NA,few,TRBJ2-1,TRBV7-2,CASSRHRQGDEQFF,TGTGCCAGCAGCCGACACCGTCAGGGCGATGAGCAGTTCTTC
NA,medium-sized,TRBJ1-6,TRBV4-3,CASSRSLRTTGNSPLHF,TGCGCCAGCAGCCGGTCCCTAAGGACGACGGGTAATTCACCCCTCCACTTT
NA,few,TRBJ1-2,TRBV12-3/TRBV12-4,CASSSQINQWGHF,TGTGCCAGCAGTTCCCAGATCAACCAGTGGGGACACTTC
NA,few,TRBJ2-3,TRBV7-2,CASSLFVSTDTQYF,TGTGCCAGCAGCTTATTCGTCAGCACAGATACGCAGTATTTT
NA,NA,TRBJ1-3,TRBV6-5,CASSYVADSGNTIYF,TGTGCCAGCAGCTACGTGGCAGACTCTGGAAACACCATATATTTT
TRBD2,few,TRBJ2-3,TRBV5-4,CASSDLASGARTDTQYF,TGTGCCAGCAGCGACCTGGCTAGCGGGGCCCGCACAGATACGCAGTATTTT
NA,NA,TRBJ2-3,TRBV20-1,CSAIIGNTQYF,TGCAGTGCTATCATCGGTAATACGCAGTATTTT
TRBD2,few,TRBJ2-5,TRBV7-2,CASSLSGGGRSETQYF,TGTGCCAGCAGCTTATCGGGGGGGGGAAGAAGTGAGACCCAGTACTTC
NA,many,TRBJ1-5,TRBV29-1,CSVEVSGNQPQHF,TGCAGCGTTGAAGTTTCGGGCAATCAGCCCCAGCATTTT
NA,many,TRBJ1-1,TRBV5-6,CASSPIKMNTEAFF,TGTGCCAGCAGCCCGATAAAGATGAACACTGAAGCTTTCTTT
TRBD2,many,TRBJ2-3,TRBV5-4,CASSGLAGGVTDTQYF,TGTGCCAGCAGCGGCTTAGCGGGGGGTGTCACAGATACGCAGTATTTT
NA,few,TRBJ1-2,TRBV12-3/TRBV12-4,CASSWAGEGYTF,TGTGCCAGCAGTTGGGCAGGGGAAGGCTACACCTTC
NA,NA,TRBJ1-2,TRBV4-1,CASSPGEGASYGYTF,TGCGCCAGCAGCCCGGGGGAAGGGGCCAGCTATGGCTACACCTTC
NA,NA,TRBJ1-1,TRBV10-3,CAISEALEAFF,TGTGCCATCAGTGAGGCGCTTGAAGCTTTCTTT
NA,NA,TRBJ1-2,TRBV5-4,CASSIPGYPNGYTF,TGTGCCAGCAGCATCCCAGGGTATCCGAATGGCTACACCTTC
NA,many,TRBJ1-6,TRBV19,CASSMGRRVSLHF,TGTGCCAGTAGTATGGGCCGGAGGGTTTCCCTCCACTTT
NA,many,TRBJ2-1,TRBV28,CASSTYNEQFF,TGTGCCAGCAGTACCTACAATGAGCAGTTCTTC
TRBD2,many,TRBJ2-3,TRBV20-1,CSARSPSGGSTDTQYF,TGCAGTGCTAGATCCCCTAGCGGGGGAAGCACAGATACGCAGTATTTT
TRBD2,many,TRBJ2-3,TRBV20-1,CSASPRTSGVTDTQYF,TGCAGTGCTAGCCCACGGACTAGCGGGGTTACAGATACGCAGTATTTT
NA,few,TRBJ2-3,TRBV19,CASSIGLSSTDTQYF,TGTGCCAGTAGTATCGGACTTTCTAGCACAGATACGCAGTATTTT
TRBD2,NA,TRBJ2-1,TRBV7-3,CASSAGTSVYNEQFF,TGTGCCAGCAGCGCCGGGACTAGCGTCTACAATGAGCAGTTCTTC
NA,NA,TRBJ1-5,TRBV19,CASSIGTLGKQPQHF,TGTGCCAGTAGTATAGGGACACTCGGGAAGCAGCCCCAGCATTTT
NA,many,TRBJ1-1,TRBV12-3/TRBV12-4,CASSLELGGTEAFF,TGTGCCAGCAGTTTAGAATTGGGCGGCACTGAAGCTTTCTTT
NA,NA,TRBJ2-6,TRBV4-2,CASSLTRSSGANVLTF,TGTGCCAGCAGCCTCACCCGGAGCTCTGGGGCCAACGTCCTGACTTTC
TRBD1,few,TRBJ2-2,TRBV24-1,CATSEPKPGQGLTGELFF,TGTGCCACCAGTGAACCCAAACCCGGACAGGGGTTGACCGGGGAGCTGTTTTTT
NA,few,TRBJ2-3,TRBV2,CASREDSTDTQYF,TGTGCCAGCAGAGAGGACTCCACAGATACGCAGTATTTT
TRBD2,NA,TRBJ2-7,TRBV9,CASSVDSGAPYEQYF,TGTGCCAGCAGCGTAGACAGCGGGGCCCCCTACGAGCAGTACTTC
TRBD2,few,TRBJ2-1,TRBV20-1,CSARWGGRNRNEQFF,TGCAGTGCCAGGTGGGGGGGGAGGAATCGGAATGAGCAGTTCTTC
NA,NA,TRBJ1-4,TRBV29-1,CSVERQGGEKLFF,TGCAGCGTTGAAAGGCAGGGCGGTGAAAAACTGTTTTTT
NA,few,TRBJ1-2,TRBV7-9,CASSHGWYPNYGYTF,TGTGCCAGCAGCCACGGCTGGTACCCAAACTATGGCTACACCTTC
NA,many,TRBJ1-5,TRBV7-2,CASSLDTGNQPQHF,TGTGCCAGCAGCTTAGACACAGGGAATCAGCCCCAGCATTTT
NA,NA,TRBJ1-2,TRBV6-6,CASSEGRSNYGYTF,TGTGCCAGCAGTGAAGGGAGATCTAACTATGGCTACACCTTC
NA,many,TRBJ1-1,TRBV7-2,CASSLGWEVNTEAFF,TGTGCCAGCAGCTTAGGTTGGGAGGTGAACACTGAAGCTTTCTTT
NA,few,TRBJ2-3,TRBV6-1,CASNSMSTDTQYF,TGTGCCAGCAATTCCATGAGCACAGATACGCAGTATTTT
TRBD2,many,TRBJ2-3,TRBV20-1,CSASEASGGGDTQYF,TGCAGTGCTAGTGAGGCTAGCGGGGGGGGAGATACGCAGTATTTT
TRBD2,NA,TRBJ2-4,TRBV7-9,CASSPTPSAGVAKNIQYF,TGTGCCAGCAGTCCTACTCCTTCGGCGGGAGTAGCCAAAAACATTCAGTACTTC